This TCR beta chain was recovered during a study of CD4 and CD8 cells across lung adenocarcinoma regions. Using its own MiXCR run on the PCR reads, TCRdb lists one record per CDR3 protein. This table holds approximately 19,000 distinct CDR3 sequences, approximately 50% found once. Samples came from patients with localized non-small cell lung adenocarcinoma. This receptor was taken from a male donor with lung adenocarcinoma. The CD4 and CD8 labels of this study may be unreliable. Sequencing was carried out using CD8+ T cells from the margin of a lung tumor.

CDR3 protein: CASSYSRATEQYF. The CDR3 bases are TGTGCCAGCAGTTACTCTAGGGCGACCGAGCAGTACTTC. The genes are TRBV6-5 and TRBJ2-5; D is ambiguous. Gene TRBJ2-7 matches the end of the DNA better, so the J call may be wrong. Germline V gene sequence: CDR1 MNHEY, CDR2 SVGAGI. CDR3 length: 13 residues.